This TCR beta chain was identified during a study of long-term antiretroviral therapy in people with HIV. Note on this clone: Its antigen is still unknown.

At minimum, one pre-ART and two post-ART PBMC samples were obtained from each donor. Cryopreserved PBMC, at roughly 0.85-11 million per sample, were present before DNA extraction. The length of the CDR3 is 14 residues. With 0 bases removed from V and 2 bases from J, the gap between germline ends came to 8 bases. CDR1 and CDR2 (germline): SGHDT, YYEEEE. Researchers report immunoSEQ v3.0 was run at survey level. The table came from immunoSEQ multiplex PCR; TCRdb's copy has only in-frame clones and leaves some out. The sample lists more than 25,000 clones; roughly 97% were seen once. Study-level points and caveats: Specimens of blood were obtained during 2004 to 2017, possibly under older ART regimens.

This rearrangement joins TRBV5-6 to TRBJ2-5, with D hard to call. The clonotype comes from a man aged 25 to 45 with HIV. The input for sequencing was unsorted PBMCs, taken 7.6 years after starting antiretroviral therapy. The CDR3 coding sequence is TGTGCCAGCAGCTTGGGGGTGGGACAAGAGACCCAGTACTTC. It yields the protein CASSLGVGQETQYF.